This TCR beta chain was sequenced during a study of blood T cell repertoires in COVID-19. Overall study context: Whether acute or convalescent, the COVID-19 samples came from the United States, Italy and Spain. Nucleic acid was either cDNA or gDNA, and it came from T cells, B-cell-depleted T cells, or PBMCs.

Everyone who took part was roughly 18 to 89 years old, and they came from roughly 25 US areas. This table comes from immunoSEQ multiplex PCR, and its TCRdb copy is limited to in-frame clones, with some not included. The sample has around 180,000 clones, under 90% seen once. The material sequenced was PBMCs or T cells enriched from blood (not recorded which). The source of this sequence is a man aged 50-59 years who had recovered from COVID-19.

The DNA for the CDR3 is TGTGCCAGCAGAACTAGCGGGGGTTGGGAGACCCAGTACTTC. It encodes CASRTSGGWETQYF. This sequence joins TRBV2 and TRBJ2-5; 11 positions match TRBD2. CDR3 size: 14 residues. Germline trimming cut 6 bases from V and 5 bases from J; bases unmatched to any gene: 5. CDR1 is SNHLY, CDR2 FYNNEI, per germline.